Below are 27 T cell receptor beta chains sequenced from a single sample in a study of blood T cell repertoires in COVID-19. Data came from immunoSEQ multiplex PCR; TCRdb stores just in-frame clones and leaves some out. Counted here are around 250,000 clones, about 88% occurring once; the ten biggest clones make up approximately 7%. The sequencing sample was made of peripheral blood. These receptors originate from an older woman with active or convalescent COVID-19.

The chain is built from TRBV6-5 and TRBJ2-1; 7 nucleotides line up with TRBD2. V shed 7 bases, J shed 3 bases, and the junction held 9 bases outside the gene matches. There are 15 residues in the CDR3. Germline V CDR1 and CDR2: MNHEY, SVGAGI. The CDR3 coding sequence is TGTGCCAGCAACCGCCTCGGGGGGAGCTACAATGAGCAGTTCTTC. Amino acids: CASNRLGGSYNEQFF.

The genes are TRBV24-1 and TRBJ2-1, with D hard to call. The CDR3 sequence is 13 residues long. The V end was cut by 2 bases, the J end by 6 bases, with 7 bases between. Germline loops: CDR1 KGHDR, CDR2 SFDVKD. CDR3 region: CATSDSLLNEQFF. The CDR3 DNA follows: TGTGCCACCAGTGATTCCCTTCTCAATGAGCAGTTCTTC.

V and J are TRBV12-3 or TRBV12-4 and TRBJ1-2; 7 bases agree with TRBD1. V lost 1 base, J lost 8 bases, and 4 bases stayed unmatched. The length of the CDR3 is 13 residues. The CDR3 DNA sequence: TGTGCCAGCAGTTTAGACAGGGGATTCGGCTACACCTTC. Its translation is CASSLDRGFGYTF.

The chain employs TRBV18 and TRBJ1-6; D may be TRBD1 (6 bases). The CDR3 has 14 residues. V lost 6 bases and J 10 bases, leaving 16 bases between the germline ends. Germline assignment: CDR1 KGHSH and CDR2 LQKENI. The CDR3 nucleotides are TGTGCCAGCTCGACAGGCGGGAGTTACTCACCCCTCCACTTT. Amino acids: CASSTGGSYSPLHF.

CDR3 bases: TGTGCCAGCAGCCAATTTAGCCTTTCCTTTAATGAAAAACTGTTTTTT. Residues: CASSQFSLSFNEKLFF. V gene TRBV14 combines with J gene TRBJ1-4; no definite D call. V was shortened by 2 bases and J by 4 bases, with 14 bases between the two germline ends. The CDR3 is 16 amino acids. CDR1 SGHDN and CDR2 FVKESK come from the germline V gene.

The V call is TRBV10-3, the J call TRBJ1-3; no firm D call. V was trimmed by 4 bases and J by 2 bases, leaving 12 bases between them. The length of the CDR3 is 15 residues. Germline V gene sequence: CDR1 ENHRY, CDR2 SYGVKD. In nucleotides, the CDR3 is TGTGCCATCAGTGGGCTAGCGTTGACTGGAAACACCATATATTTT. It specifies CAISGLALTGNTIYF.

A single count supports this clone. V is TRBV12-3 or TRBV12-4 and J is TRBJ1-2; the D is unclear. The CDR3 is 12 amino acids. V was clipped by 5 bases and J by 4 bases, with 8 bases between them. The CDR3 spells CASSPTPYGYTF. In DNA, the CDR3 is TGTGCCAGCAGTCCGACTCCCTATGGCTACACCTTC.

The V gene is TRBV24-1, the J gene TRBJ2-3, with 8 bases aligning to TRBD1. This CDR3 is built from 17 residues. Germline CDR1 and CDR2: KGHDR and SFDVKD. V lost 6 bases, J lost 3 bases, and 13 bases stayed unmatched. The CDR3 DNA sequence: TGTGCCACCAGTCCAACCCCCGACAGGGGACGGACAGATACGCAGTATTTT. It yields the protein CATSPTPDRGRTDTQYF.

The gene calls are TRBV23-1 and TRBJ2-1, with 8 bases that match TRBD1. TRBV23-1 counts as an open reading frame of uncertain function. The CDR3 has 19 amino acids. The junction had 22 bases not matched to a gene; V was cut back by 6 bases and J by 6 bases. This chain's CDR3 is CASSDRGFSRRDTPNEQFF. Written as DNA, the CDR3 is TGCGCCAGCAGCGACAGGGGTTTCTCGAGGAGGGATACTCCCAATGAGCAGTTCTTC.

The genes are TRBV3-1 (or the pseudogene TRBV3-2) and TRBJ1-2; D is unclear. From germline, CDR1 is LGHDT and CDR2 YNNKEL (reference sequence). Deletions cut 0 bases from V and 7 bases from J, with 12 bases between. CDR3 length equals 14 residues. The CDR3 coding sequence is TGTGCCAGCAGCCAAGATGAGGGAGTTGGTGGCTACACCTTC. This codes for CASSQDEGVGGYTF.

The V and J genes are TRBV15 and TRBJ2-1, with 8 bases lining up with TRBD1. Germline CDR1 LNHNV, CDR2 YYDKDF (reference sequence). The CDR3 is 16 amino acids. V was pared by 6 bases and J by 2 bases, with 9 bases of the junction left unmatched. The CDR3 reads CATRYRAQGAYNEQFF. The CDR3, as DNA: TGTGCCACCAGATACCGGGCACAGGGGGCCTACAATGAGCAGTTCTTC.

The rearrangement joins TRBV5-1 to TRBJ2-1; D is perhaps TRBD2 (6 bases). CDR1 and CDR2 from the germline V gene are SGHRS and YFSETQ. Trimming took 0 bases from V and 3 from J, leaving 13 bases between them. The CDR3 has 16 residues. The CDR3 DNA sequence: TGCGCCAGCAGCTTGGCAACGGCGGGGTACTACAATGAGCAGTTCTTC. Translation: CASSLATAGYYNEQFF.

The chain combines TRBV5-6 with TRBJ2-3, with D perhaps matching TRBD1 (5 bases). The CDR3 length is 15 residues. Per germline, CDR1 SGHDT and CDR2 YYEEEE. The V gene lost 3 bases and the J gene lost 6 bases, with 17 bases spanning the gap. CDR3 bases: TGTGCCAGCAGCTGGGGCTTTGGGCACACGGATACGCAGTATTTT. This codes for CASSWGFGHTDTQYF.

The chain recombines TRBV13 with TRBJ1-1, with 8 bases identical to TRBD1. The CDR3 extends over 16 amino acids. Trimming cost V 0 bases and J 2 bases; bases outside gene matches: 5. Germline CDR1 PRHDT, CDR2 FYEKMQ (reference sequence). CDR3 loop: CASSLGVGTGNTEAFF. As DNA, the CDR3 is TGTGCCAGCAGCTTAGGGGTGGGGACAGGTAACACTGAAGCTTTCTTT.

The V and J genes are TRBV10-3 and TRBJ1-1; possibly TRBD1 for D (6 bases). There are 12 residues in the CDR3. V shed 10 bases and J shed 3 bases, with 12 bases lying between them. Germline V gene lookup returns CDR1 ENHRY and CDR2 SYGVKD. CDR3 protein: CATEQGDTEAFF. The CDR3 bases are TGTGCCACAGAACAGGGTGACACTGAAGCTTTCTTT.

The chain links TRBV19 to TRBJ2-1, with D maybe TRBD2 (5 bases). This CDR3 has 14 residues. The V end was cut by 0 bases, the J end by 11 bases, with 14 bases between. Germline V gene sequence: CDR1 LNHDA, CDR2 SQIVND (reference sequence). CDR3 coding DNA: TGTGCCAGTAGTATAGATCGGGGAAGGCCGAAGCAGTTCTTC. This sequence encodes CASSIDRGRPKQFF.

This sequence joins TRBV27 and TRBJ1-2, with TRBD1 identical over 7 bases. Losses at the gene ends were 5 bases for V and 0 bases for J; bases not matched to a gene: 9. The CDR3 has 16 amino acids. The germline V gene has CDR1 MNHEY and CDR2 SMNVEV (reference sequence). The CDR3 here is CASSPWTGLANYGYTF. DNA of the CDR3: TGTGCCAGCAGTCCATGGACAGGCCTTGCTAACTATGGCTACACCTTC.

The chain links TRBV19 to TRBJ1-5; D is perhaps TRBD1 (5 bases). V lost 6 bases to trimming and J lost 5 bases, with 14 bases between them. Germline lookup yields CDR1 LNHDA and CDR2 SQIVND (reference sequence). This CDR3 is built from 14 residues. The CDR3 sequence: CASRVLGGHQPQHF. The CDR3 region has the DNA TGTGCCAGTAGGGTCTTGGGGGGTCATCAGCCCCAGCATTTT.

This chain links TRBV2 with TRBJ2-6; D is ambiguous. The germline V and J ends were trimmed by 1 base and 12 bases, with 13 bases remaining between them. Germline V lookup: CDR1 SNHLY, CDR2 FYNNEI. The CDR3 length is 14 residues. The CDR3 nucleotides read TGTGCCAGCAGTGAAGGGGCCAGGTCATCCGTCCTGACTTTC. This codes for CASSEGARSSVLTF.

The rearrangement uses TRBV4-1 and TRBJ2-5; D not certain. With 0 bases removed from V and 4 bases from J, the gap between germline ends came to 15 bases. The CDR3 sequence is 16 residues long. The germline V gene has CDR1 MGHRA and CDR2 YSYEKL. In nucleotides, the CDR3 is TGCGCCAGCAGCCAAGAACAACTGGCTCTAGGAGAGACCCAGTACTTC. As protein: CASSQEQLALGETQYF.

V and J are TRBV6-5 and TRBJ1-1; 7 bases fit TRBD1. The CDR3 sequence is 16 residues long. Germline assignment: CDR1 MNHEY and CDR2 SVGAGI. V lost 4 bases to trimming and J lost 0 bases; unmatched junction nucleotides: 8. The CDR3, as DNA: TGTGCCAGCAGTTTCTTCAGGGGGAATCTGAACACTGAAGCTTTCTTT. Amino acid sequence: CASSFFRGNLNTEAFF.

The chain carries TRBV5-4 and TRBJ2-7; a possible D gene is TRBD2 (7 bases). The germline V and J ends were trimmed by 7 bases and 5 bases, with 19 bases remaining between them. In germline, CDR1 is SGHNT, CDR2 YYREEE (reference sequence). The CDR3 is 14 residues long. The CDR3 DNA reads as TGTGCCAGCCGCTCGGCGGGGGCTGTGAACGAGCAGTACTTC. Its translation is CASRSAGAVNEQYF.

This clone was recorded once. The chain combines TRBV5-6 with TRBJ2-2; TRBD1 matches 9 bases. The CDR3 is 15 amino acids. Germline values: CDR1 SGHDT, CDR2 YYEEEE. The junction had 2 bases not matched to a gene; V was cut back by 4 bases and J by 1 base. The CDR3 loop reads CASSLGQGNTGELFF. DNA of the CDR3: TGTGCCAGCAGCCTGGGACAGGGGAACACCGGGGAGCTGTTTTTT.

The CDR3 nucleotides are TGTGCCAGCAGCTTCTGGCAGGGACTGGACGAGCAGTACTTC. It yields the protein CASSFWQGLDEQYF. The chain recombines TRBV5-6 with TRBJ2-7; weak D call: TRBD2 (6 bases). V lost 2 bases to trimming and J lost 5 bases, with 14 bases between them. This CDR3 region has 14 residues. Germline loops: CDR1 SGHDT, CDR2 YYEEEE.

This clone was observed a single time. The V and J genes are TRBV7-6 and TRBJ2-7; 11 positions agree with TRBD1. The V gene's germline CDR1 is SGHVS and CDR2 FNYEAQ. The CDR3 sequence is 15 residues long. V gave up 5 bases and J gave up 1 base; unmatched junction bases: 4. The CDR3 sequence: CASSTGQGASYEQYF. In DNA form, the CDR3 reads TGTGCCAGCAGCACCGGACAGGGGGCTTCCTACGAGCAGTACTTC.

The chain carries TRBV30 and TRBJ2-7; 7 bases match TRBD1. V gave up 3 bases and J gave up 5 bases; unmatched junction bases: 10. The germline V gene encodes CDR1 GTSNPN and CDR2 SVGIG (reference sequence). CDR3 length: 14 amino acids. The chain's CDR3 is CAWSVTGVKDEQYF. The CDR3 DNA is TGTGCCTGGAGCGTTACAGGGGTTAAGGACGAGCAGTACTTC.

In its sample, this clone was seen once. The chain uses TRBV19 and TRBJ1-1, with a weak D call TRBD1 (5 bases). This CDR3 is 13 amino acids long. The V gene's germline CDR1 is LNHDA and CDR2 SQIVND (reference sequence). V gave up 7 bases and J gave up 2 bases, with 11 bases separating them. CDR3 region: CASKQTVNTEAFF. CDR3 DNA: TGTGCCAGTAAACAGACAGTTAACACTGAAGCTTTCTTT.